The 11 T cell receptor beta chains listed next were all sequenced from one sample in a study of blood T cells in healthy people across ages. A second 7 to 11 cycle PCR used barcoded and J-beta primers. TCRdb used MiXCR to reprocess the 5' RACE reads, holding one entry per CDR3 protein. The sample holds around 1.1 million distinct CDR3 sequences, around two fifths seen once. Sequencing input: blood. These receptors all come from a young man in good health.

This chain connects TRBV4-1 to TRBJ1-4; 11 nucleotides line up with TRBD1. The CDR3 totals 17 residues. V dropped 4 bases and J dropped 5; count of bases not matched to a gene: 9. Germline V gene data show CDR1 as MGHRA and CDR2 as YSYEKL. CDR3 amino acids: CASSRPGTGGRNEKLFF. The CDR3 DNA reads as TGCGCCAGCAGCCGTCCCGGGACAGGGGGTCGGAATGAAAAACTGTTTTTT.

The chain has TRBV3-1 and TRBJ2-7; possibly TRBD1 for D (6 bases). This CDR3 contains 14 residues. Germline V gene data show CDR1 as LGHDT and CDR2 as YNNKEL (reference sequence). The germline V and J ends were trimmed by 1 base and 3 bases, with 10 bases remaining between them. In DNA form, the CDR3 reads TGTGCCAGCAGCCAAGGGGTAGGGGGCTACGAGCAGTACTTC. Protein sequence: CASSQGVGGYEQYF.

The chain joins TRBV7-2 to TRBJ2-1, with TRBD2 matching 10 bases. Trimming took 0 bases from V and 8 from J; bases not matched to a gene: 4. The germline V gene has CDR1 SGHTA and CDR2 FQGNSA. This CDR3 spans 15 amino acids. This chain's CDR3 is CASSLASGGADEQFF. CDR3 DNA: TGTGCCAGCAGCTTAGCGAGCGGGGGGGCCGATGAGCAGTTCTTC.

The chain uses TRBV5-1 and TRBJ1-1; tentatively, D is TRBD1 (6 bases). The CDR3 runs to 16 residues. CDR1 and CDR2 from the germline V gene are SGHRS and YFSETQ. The V and J ends lost 1 base and 2 bases respectively, with 15 bases between them. The CDR3: CASSLLLAGQNTEAFF. The CDR3 nucleotides read TGCGCCAGCAGCTTGCTTTTGGCGGGACAAAACACTGAAGCTTTCTTT. Full variable domain (remainder filled in from reference TRBV5-1 and TRBJ1-1): KAGVTQTPRYLIKTRGQQVTLSCSPISGHRSVSWYQQTPGQGLQFLFEYFSETQRNKGNFPGRFSGRQFSNSRSEMNVSTLELGDSALYLCASSLLLAGQNTEAFFGQGTRLTVV.

This clonotype was found a few times. The rearrangement uses TRBV27 and TRBJ1-2; unclear D gene. V shed 5 bases and J shed 4 bases, with 11 bases lying between them. CDR1 and CDR2 (germline): MNHEY, SMNVEV (reference sequence). The CDR3 spans 13 residues. CDR3 sequence: CASSTSPLYGYTF. DNA for the CDR3: TGTGCCAGCAGTACTTCTCCTCTCTATGGCTACACCTTC.

The rearrangement uses TRBV10-3 and TRBJ1-2; TRBD1 matches at 8 bases. The J segment lost 6 bases and the V segment lost 0 bases, leaving 3 bases of the junction unmatched. The CDR3 extends over 14 amino acids. Germline lookup yields CDR1 ENHRY and CDR2 SYGVKD. Here the CDR3 DNA reads TGTGCCATCAGTGAGTCGACAGGGGCGGATGGCTACACCTTC. Translation: CAISESTGADGYTF.

The V call is TRBV21-1, the J call TRBJ2-5; the table's D call, TRBD2, was not checked against the DNA. TRBV21-1 is given as a pseudogene. The CDR3 contains 15 residues. The CDR3 DNA reads TGTGCCAGCAGCAAAGCGCGGCCCAGACAAGAGACCCAGTACTTC. Protein sequence: CASSKARPRQETQYF.

This clonotype has more than one count but fewer than ten. The DNA for the CDR3 is TGTGCCAGCAGTCGATTGCCTCAAGAGACCCAGTACTTC. This sequence encodes CASSRLPQETQYF. This chain uses TRBV27 with TRBJ2-5; D is unclear. The CDR3 has 13 residues. The germline CDR1 and CDR2 sequences are MNHEY and SMNVEV (reference sequence). The V end lost 5 bases, the J end lost 2 bases, and 9 bases lay between the germline ends.

The chain carries TRBV27 and TRBJ1-2, with 7 nucleotides matching TRBD1. V dropped 5 bases and J dropped 4; count of bases not matched to a gene: 7. CDR1 and CDR2 (germline): MNHEY, SMNVEV (reference sequence). This CDR3 contains 14 residues. The CDR3 loop reads CASSPNRDSYGYTF. CDR3 DNA sequence: TGTGCCAGCAGTCCGAACCGGGACAGCTATGGCTACACCTTC.

CDR3 DNA sequence: TGCGCCAGCAGCCGAGAAAACTCCGGGGAGCTGTTTTTT. It yields the protein CASSRENSGELFF. V is TRBV4-1 and J is TRBJ2-2; D remains unclear. Trimming took 4 bases from V and 6 from J, leaving 9 bases between them. The V gene's germline CDR1 is MGHRA and CDR2 YSYEKL. The CDR3 consists of 13 residues.

This chain joins TRBV10-3 and TRBJ1-1, with D unresolved. This CDR3 contains 14 residues. Trimming cost V 4 bases and J 7 bases, with 16 bases left between them. CDR1 and CDR2 from the germline V gene are ENHRY and SYGVKD. The CDR3 nucleotides are TGTGCCATCAGTGCAGGACCGGATCGGGGTGAAGCTTTCTTT. The encoded protein is CAISAGPDRGEAFF.